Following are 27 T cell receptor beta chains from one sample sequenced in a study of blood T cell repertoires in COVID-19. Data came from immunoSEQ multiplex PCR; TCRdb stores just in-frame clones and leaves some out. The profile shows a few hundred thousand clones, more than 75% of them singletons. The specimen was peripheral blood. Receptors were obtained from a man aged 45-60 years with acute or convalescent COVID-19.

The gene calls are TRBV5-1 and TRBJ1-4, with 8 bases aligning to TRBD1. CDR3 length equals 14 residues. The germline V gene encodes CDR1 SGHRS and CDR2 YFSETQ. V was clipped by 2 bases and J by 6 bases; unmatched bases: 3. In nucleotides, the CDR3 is TGCGCCAGCAGCTTTGGACAGGGCGATGAAAAACTGTTTTTT. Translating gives CASSFGQGDEKLFF. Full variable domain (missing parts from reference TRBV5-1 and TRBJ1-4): KAGVTQTPRYLIKTRGQQVTLSCSPISGHRSVSWYQQTPGQGLQFLFEYFSETQRNKGNFPGRFSGRQFSNSRSEMNVSTLELGDSALYLCASSFGQGDEKLFFGSGTQLSVL.

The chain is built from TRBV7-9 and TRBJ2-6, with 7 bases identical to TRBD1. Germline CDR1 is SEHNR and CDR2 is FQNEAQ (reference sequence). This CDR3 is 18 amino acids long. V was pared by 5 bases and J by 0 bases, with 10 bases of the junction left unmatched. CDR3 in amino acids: CASSLQGQKNSGANVLTF. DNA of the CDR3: TGTGCCAGCAGCCTCCAGGGACAGAAAAACTCTGGGGCCAACGTCCTGACTTTC.

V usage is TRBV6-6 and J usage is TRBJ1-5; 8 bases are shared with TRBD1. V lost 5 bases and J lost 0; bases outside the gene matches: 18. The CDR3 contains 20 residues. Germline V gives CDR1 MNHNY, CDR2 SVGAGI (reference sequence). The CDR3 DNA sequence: TGTGCCAGCAGTCCAAATAAAATCGGACAGGGCATGCGTAGCAATCAGCCCCAGCATTTT. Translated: CASSPNKIGQGMRSNQPQHF.

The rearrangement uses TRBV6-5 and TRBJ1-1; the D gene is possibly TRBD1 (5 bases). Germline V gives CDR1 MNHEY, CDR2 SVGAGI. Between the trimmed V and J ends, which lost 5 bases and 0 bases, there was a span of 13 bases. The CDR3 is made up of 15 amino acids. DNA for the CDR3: TGTGCCAGCAGTCTCGGACAAGCAATGAACACTGAAGCTTTCTTT. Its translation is CASSLGQAMNTEAFF.

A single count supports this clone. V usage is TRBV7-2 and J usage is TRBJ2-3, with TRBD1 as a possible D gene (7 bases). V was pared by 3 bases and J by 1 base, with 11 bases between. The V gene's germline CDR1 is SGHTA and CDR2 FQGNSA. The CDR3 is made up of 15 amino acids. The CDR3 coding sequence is TGTGCCAGCAGCTTCAGGGGGGTGGGCACAGATACGCAGTATTTT. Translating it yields CASSFRGVGTDTQYF.

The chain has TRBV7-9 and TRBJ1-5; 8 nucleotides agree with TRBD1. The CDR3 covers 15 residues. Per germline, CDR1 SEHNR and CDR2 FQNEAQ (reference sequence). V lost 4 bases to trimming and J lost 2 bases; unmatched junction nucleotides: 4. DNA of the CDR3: TGTGCCAGCAGCTCGTCGGACAGGGGCAATCAGCCCCAGCATTTT. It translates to CASSSSDRGNQPQHF.

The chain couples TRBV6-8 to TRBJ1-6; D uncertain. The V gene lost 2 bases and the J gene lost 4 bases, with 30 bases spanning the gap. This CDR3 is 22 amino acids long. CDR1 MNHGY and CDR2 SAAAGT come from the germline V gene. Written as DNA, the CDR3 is TGTGCCAGCAGTTACGGGCAGATGGATTGCCCTGCGTGTTTCTTGTATAATTCACCCCTCCACTTT. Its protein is CASSYGQMDCPACFLYNSPLHF.

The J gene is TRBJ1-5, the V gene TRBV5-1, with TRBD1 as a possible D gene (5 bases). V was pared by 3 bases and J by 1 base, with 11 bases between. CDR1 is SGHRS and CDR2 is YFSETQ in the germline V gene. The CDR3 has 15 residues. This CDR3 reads CASSWGVESNQPQHF. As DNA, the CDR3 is TGCGCCAGCAGCTGGGGGGTTGAAAGCAATCAGCCCCAGCATTTT.

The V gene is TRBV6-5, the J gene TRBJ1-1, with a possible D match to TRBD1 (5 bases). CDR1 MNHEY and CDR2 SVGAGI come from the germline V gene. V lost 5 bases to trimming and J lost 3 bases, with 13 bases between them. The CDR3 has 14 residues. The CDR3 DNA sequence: TGTGCCAGCAGTAACCCCCGGGGGGACACTGAAGCTTTCTTT. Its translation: CASSNPRGDTEAFF.

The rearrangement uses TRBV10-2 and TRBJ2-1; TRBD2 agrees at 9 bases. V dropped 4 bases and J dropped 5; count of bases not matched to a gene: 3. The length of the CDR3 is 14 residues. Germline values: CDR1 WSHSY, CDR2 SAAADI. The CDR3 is CASSGTSANNEQFF. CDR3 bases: TGCGCCAGCAGTGGGACTAGCGCCAACAATGAGCAGTTCTTC.

The CDR3 nucleotides are TGTGCCAGCAGTTACGCAGGACAGGACTACGAGCAGTACTTC. Amino acids: CASSYAGQDYEQYF. The rearrangement links TRBV6-5 to TRBJ2-7; TRBD1 matches at 7 bases. The CDR3 consists of 14 residues. The germline CDR1 and CDR2 sequences are MNHEY and SVGAGI. Trimming took 2 bases from V and 3 from J; bases not matched to a gene: 4.

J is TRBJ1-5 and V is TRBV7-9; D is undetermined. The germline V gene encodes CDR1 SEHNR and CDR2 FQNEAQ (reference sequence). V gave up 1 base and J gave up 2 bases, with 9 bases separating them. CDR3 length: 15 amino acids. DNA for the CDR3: TGTGCCAGCAGCTTAGGCCGGGGTGGCAATCAGCCCCAGCATTTT. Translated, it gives CASSLGRGGNQPQHF.

The CDR3 nucleotides are TGCAGTGCTAGTAAAGACAGACACTCCTATGGCTACACCTTC. Encoded protein: CSASKDRHSYGYTF. The chain links TRBV20-1 to TRBJ1-2, with a possible D match to TRBD1 (5 bases). Per the germline V gene, CDR1 is DFQATT and CDR2 is SNEGSKA (reference sequence). The V end was cut by 3 bases, the J end by 4 bases, with 15 bases between. The CDR3 contains 14 residues.

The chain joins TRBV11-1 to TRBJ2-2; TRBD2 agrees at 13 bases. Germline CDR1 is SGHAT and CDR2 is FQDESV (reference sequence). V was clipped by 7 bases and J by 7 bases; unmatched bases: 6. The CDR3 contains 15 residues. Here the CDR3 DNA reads TGTGCCAGCATCGGGACTAGCGGGAACTACGGGGAGCTGTTTTTT. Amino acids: CASIGTSGNYGELFF.

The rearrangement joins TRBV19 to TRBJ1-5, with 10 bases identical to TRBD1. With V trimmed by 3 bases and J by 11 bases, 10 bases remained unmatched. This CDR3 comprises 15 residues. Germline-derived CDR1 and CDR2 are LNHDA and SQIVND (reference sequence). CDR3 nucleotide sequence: TGTGCCAGTAGTATTCCTGGGACAGGGGCCTTAACCCAGCATTTT. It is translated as CASSIPGTGALTQHF.

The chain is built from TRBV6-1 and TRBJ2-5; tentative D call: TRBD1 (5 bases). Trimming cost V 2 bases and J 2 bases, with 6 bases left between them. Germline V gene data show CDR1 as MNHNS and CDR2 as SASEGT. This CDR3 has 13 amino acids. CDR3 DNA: TGTGCCAGCAGTGAACAGGGTCAAGAGACCCAGTACTTC. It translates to CASSEQGQETQYF.

CDR3 loop: CASSLVPLAGGPKFF. The CDR3 nucleotides read TGTGCCAGCAGCTTAGTACCGCTAGCGGGGGGGCCGAAGTTCTTC. The rearrangement joins TRBV11-2 to TRBJ2-1; 12 bases line up with TRBD2. Germline CDR1 SGHAT, CDR2 FQNNGV. The CDR3 spans 15 residues. V trimming: 1 base; J trimming: 14 bases; junction bases outside the gene matches: 9.

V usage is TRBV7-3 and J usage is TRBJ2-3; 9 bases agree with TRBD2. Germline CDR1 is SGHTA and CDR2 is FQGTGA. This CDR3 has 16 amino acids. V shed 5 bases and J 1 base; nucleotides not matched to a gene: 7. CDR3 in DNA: TGTGCCAGCAGCCCCTCAGGGACTAGCCGCACAGATACGCAGTATTTT. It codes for CASSPSGTSRTDTQYF.

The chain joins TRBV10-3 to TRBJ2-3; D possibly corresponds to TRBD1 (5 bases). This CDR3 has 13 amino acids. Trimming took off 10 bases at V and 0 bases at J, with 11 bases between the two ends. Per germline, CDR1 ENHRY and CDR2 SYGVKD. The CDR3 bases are TGTGCCACGAGGACACCTAGCACAGATACGCAGTATTTT. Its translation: CATRTPSTDTQYF.

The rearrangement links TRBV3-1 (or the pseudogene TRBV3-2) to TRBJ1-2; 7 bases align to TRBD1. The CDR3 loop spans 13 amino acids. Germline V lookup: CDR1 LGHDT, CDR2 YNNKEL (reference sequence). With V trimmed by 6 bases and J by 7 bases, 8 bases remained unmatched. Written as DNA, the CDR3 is TGTGCCAGCAGGGGGGACAGCTGGGGTGGCTACACCTTC. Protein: CASRGDSWGGYTF.

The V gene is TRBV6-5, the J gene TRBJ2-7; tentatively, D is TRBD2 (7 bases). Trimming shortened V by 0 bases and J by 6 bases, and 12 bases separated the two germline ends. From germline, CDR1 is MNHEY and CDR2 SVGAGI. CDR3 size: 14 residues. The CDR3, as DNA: TGTGCCAGCAGTTACTCGAGGGGGGGGCTCGAGCAGTACTTC. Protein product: CASSYSRGGLEQYF.

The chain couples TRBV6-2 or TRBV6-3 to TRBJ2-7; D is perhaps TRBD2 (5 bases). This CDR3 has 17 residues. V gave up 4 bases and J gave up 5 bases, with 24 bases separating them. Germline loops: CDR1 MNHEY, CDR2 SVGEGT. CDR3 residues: CASSSYPLTAVEDEQYF. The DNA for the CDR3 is TGTGCCAGCAGTTCGTATCCGCTTACAGCTGTGGAGGACGAGCAGTACTTC.

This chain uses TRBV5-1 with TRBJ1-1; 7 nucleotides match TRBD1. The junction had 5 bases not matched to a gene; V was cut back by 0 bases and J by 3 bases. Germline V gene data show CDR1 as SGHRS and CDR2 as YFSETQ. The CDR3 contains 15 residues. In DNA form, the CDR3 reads TGCGCCAGCAGCTTGGGGACAGGCGAGGACACTGAAGCTTTCTTT. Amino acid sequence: CASSLGTGEDTEAFF. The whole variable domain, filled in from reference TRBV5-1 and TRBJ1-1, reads KAGVTQTPRYLIKTRGQQVTLSCSPISGHRSVSWYQQTPGQGLQFLFEYFSETQRNKGNFPGRFSGRQFSNSRSEMNVSTLELGDSALYLCASSLGTGEDTEAFFGQGTRLTVV.

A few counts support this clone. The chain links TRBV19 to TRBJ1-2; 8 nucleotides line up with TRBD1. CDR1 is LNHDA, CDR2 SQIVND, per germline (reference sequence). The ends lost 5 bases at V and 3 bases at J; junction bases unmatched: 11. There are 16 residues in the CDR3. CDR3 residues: CASSLRPGQEYYGYTF. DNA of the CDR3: TGTGCCAGTAGTCTCAGGCCGGGACAGGAATACTATGGCTACACCTTC.

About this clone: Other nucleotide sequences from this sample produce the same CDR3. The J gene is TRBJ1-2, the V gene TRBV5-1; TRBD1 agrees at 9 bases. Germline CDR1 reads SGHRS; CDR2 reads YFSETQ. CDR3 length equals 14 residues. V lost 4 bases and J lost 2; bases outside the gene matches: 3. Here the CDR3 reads CASSAGQGNYGYTF. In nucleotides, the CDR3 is TGCGCCAGCAGCGCGGGACAGGGCAACTATGGCTACACCTTC. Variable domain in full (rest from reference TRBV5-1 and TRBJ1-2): KAGVTQTPRYLIKTRGQQVTLSCSPISGHRSVSWYQQTPGQGLQFLFEYFSETQRNKGNFPGRFSGRQFSNSRSEMNVSTLELGDSALYLCASSAGQGNYGYTFGSGTRLTVV.

The CDR3 sequence is CASIFSVDNEQFF. The CDR3 DNA is TGTGCCAGCATTTTCAGCGTTGACAATGAGCAGTTCTTC. The chain couples TRBV2 to TRBJ2-1, with unresolved D. Germline V lookup: CDR1 SNHLY, CDR2 FYNNEI. The V and J ends lost 7 bases and 5 bases respectively, with 12 bases between them. There are 13 residues in the CDR3.

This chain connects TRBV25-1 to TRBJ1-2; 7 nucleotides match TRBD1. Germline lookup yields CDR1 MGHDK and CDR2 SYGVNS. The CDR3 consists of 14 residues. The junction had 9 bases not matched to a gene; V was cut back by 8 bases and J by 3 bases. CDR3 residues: CASGETGYYYGYTF. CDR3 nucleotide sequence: TGTGCCAGCGGAGAGACAGGGTACTACTATGGCTACACCTTC.